Here is one TCR beta chain with its context. Its antigen is not yet known. Per-base qualities were not stored, and no clone one base away is much larger. The CDR3, from cysteine to phenylalanine, totals 14 residues. Just CDR3 DNA is preserved here, 42 bases in frame from base 1. The V end loses 1 base and the J end loses 4 bases, and a stretch of 8 bases separates them. CDR1 and CDR2 are read off the germline V gene as ENHRY and SYGVKD. At one collaborating source in Seattle, patients were enrolled during active infection and were followed longitudinally through the course of disease. Whole blood was collected in K2EDTA tubes by collaborating institutions according to the institutions' own protocols. For TCRbeta analysis, collaborators shipped samples in one of three forms: frozen whole blood, isolated PBMCs, or DNA extracted from either of those sample types. TCRbeta CDR3 regions were amplified from genomic DNA by means of the immunoSEQ Assay, a bias-controlled multiplex PCR. The paper's processing steps were these. The number of nucleated cells in each sample was estimated by amplification of reference gene primers within the assay. Sequence reads were collapsed and filtered to measure the absolute abundance of every unique TCRbeta CDR3 rearrangement. For each sample, productive Simpson clonality was calculated as the square root of Simpson's diversity index across productive rearrangements. TCRdb stores this immuneACCESS table with in-frame sequences only. Part of the clones is absent; in the studies checked, under half of the shortfall reflects unresolved V genes, and no reason is known for the rest. Clone size and the V and J calls come from that table; the DNA yielded D and trimming. For this sample the table gives 250,000 to 300,000 clones, of which 75% to 90% were detected only once. The top ten clones comprise 9.5% to 13% of the sample.

This sample was included in a study of blood T cell repertoires in COVID-19 (TCRdb year 2020). For context, the study as a whole: The collaborator samples originated in the United States, Italy and Spain and spanned the acute and convalescent phases of COVID-19. The prospective study material was composed of cDNA or gDNA derived from T cells, B-cell-depleted T cells, or PBMCs. The dataset comprised deeply sampled blood TCRbeta repertoires from subjects exposed to, actively infected with, or recovered from COVID-19. A freely available public database, intended as a resource for researchers studying the immune response to SARS-CoV-2, is where the repertoires were released. The samples were drawn from two sources: the first 160 participants of the ongoing ImmuneRACE study, and 1,000 to 1,500 subjects contributed by 6 global collaborators. Nearly every sample came with metadata listing a de-identified subject ID, COVID-19 status, age in years and sex. Where available, HLA class I and class II types were obtained from metadata supplied by the sample provider rather than from assay-based typing. Broad study findings and their caveats: Clinical and demographic metadata were provided uncurated, with the amount varying by source and participant.

This clonotype was sampled from a woman in her 70s with COVID-19, enrolled during active disease. The chain joins TRBV10-3 to TRBJ1-3, with no reliable assignment of the D segment. Sequencing was done on a sample of peripheral blood. The CDR3 has the sequence CAISELHPGNTIYF. The nucleotides are TGTGCCATCAGTGAGTTACACCCCGGAAACACCATATATTTT.